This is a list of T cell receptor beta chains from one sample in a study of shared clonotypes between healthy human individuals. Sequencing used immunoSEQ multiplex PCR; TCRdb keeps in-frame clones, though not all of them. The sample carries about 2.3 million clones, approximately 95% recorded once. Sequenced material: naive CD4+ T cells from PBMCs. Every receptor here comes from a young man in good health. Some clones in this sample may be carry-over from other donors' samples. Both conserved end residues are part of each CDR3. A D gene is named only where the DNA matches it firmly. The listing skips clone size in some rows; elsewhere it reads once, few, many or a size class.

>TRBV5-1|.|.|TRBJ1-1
CASSLAAGLNTEAFF
TGCGCCAGCAGCTTGGCGGCAGGATTGAACACTGAAGCTTTCTTT
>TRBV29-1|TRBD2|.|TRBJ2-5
CSVENPGLAVQETQYF
TGCAGCGTTGAAAATCCGGGACTAGCGGTACAAGAGACCCAGTACTTC
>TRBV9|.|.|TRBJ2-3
CASSGISRGSTDTQYF
TGTGCCAGCAGCGGCATCTCCCGGGGTAGCACAGATACGCAGTATTTT
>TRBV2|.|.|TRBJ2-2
CASSKDAIAALPGELFF
TGTGCCAGCAGTAAGGACGCTATAGCGGCCCTCCCCGGGGAGCTGTTTTTT
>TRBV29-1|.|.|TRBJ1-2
CSVEDLQGLANYGYTF
TGCAGCGTTGAAGATCTTCAAGGGTTAGCTAACTATGGCTACACCTTC
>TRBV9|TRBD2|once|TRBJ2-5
CASSPTTSGRNGETQYF
TGTGCCAGCAGCCCCACGACTAGCGGGAGGAATGGGGAGACCCAGTACTTC
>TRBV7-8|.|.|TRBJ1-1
CASSSLRWRMNTEAFF
TGTGCCAGCAGCTCGCTTAGGTGGAGGATGAACACTGAAGCTTTCTTT
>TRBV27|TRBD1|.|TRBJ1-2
CASRIDRDYGYTF
TGTGCCAGCAGAATCGACAGGGACTATGGCTACACCTTC
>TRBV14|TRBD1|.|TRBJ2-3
CASSQGTGGRTDTQYF
TGTGCCAGCAGCCAAGGTACAGGGGGTAGGACAGATACGCAGTATTTT
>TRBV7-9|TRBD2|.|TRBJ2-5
CASSRRLAGGGETQYF
TGTGCCAGCAGCCGCAGACTAGCGGGAGGAGGAGAGACCCAGTACTTC
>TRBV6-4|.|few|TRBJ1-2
CASSDLRGYTF
TGTGCCAGCAGTGACCTTCGGGGCTACACCTTC
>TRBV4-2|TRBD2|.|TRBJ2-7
CASSQLTSGRPEQYF
TGTGCCAGCAGCCAATTAACTAGCGGGAGGCCCGAGCAGTACTTC
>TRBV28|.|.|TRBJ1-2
CASSLVQRVRYTF
TGTGCCAGCAGTTTGGTACAGAGAGTCCGCTACACCTTC
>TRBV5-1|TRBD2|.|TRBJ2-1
CASSGTSGRNEQFF
TGCGCCAGCAGCGGGACTAGCGGGAGAAATGAGCAGTTCTTC
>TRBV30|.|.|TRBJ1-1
CAWSVRVDTEAFF
TGTGCCTGGAGTGTACGGGTGGACACTGAAGCTTTCTTT